The clone carrying this TCR beta chain was recorded at least ten times. Its specificity is not known. This sample was taken from a study of neurological immune-mediated disorders. Overall study results and limits: HTLV-1-associated myelopathy had the most TCR clonal expansion, whereas multiple sclerosis had the least (lower than in healthy controls). The absence of any CDR3 amino acid sequence shared by expanded clones across subjects suggests that repertoires were private in all groups.

Where libraries were unsorted, they were derived from 2 million PBMCs stored at -80 degrees C. Germline V gene sequence: CDR1 SGDLS, CDR2 YYNGEE. The V end lost 4 bases, the J end lost 2 bases, and 13 bases lay between the germline ends. This CDR3 spans 16 amino acids. With 10-nucleotide random UMIs, 5'RACE was used to make the cDNA. TCRdb recomputed calls from the 5' RACE reads with MiXCR, one row per CDR3 protein. Of some 24,000 distinct CDR3 sequences in the sample, 13% were seen once. V and J are TRBV9 and TRBJ1-6; D is perhaps TRBD1 (6 bases). The source is a woman aged 40 to 50 with HTLV-1-associated myelopathy (HAM/TSP). The specimen sequenced was PBMCs. DNA of the CDR3: TGTGCCAGCAGCCACAGACAGGAGACCTATAATTCACCCCTCCACTTT. This gives the protein CASSHRQETYNSPLHF.